Given below is one T cell receptor (beta chain) in context. Its antigen is currently unknown. The sample belongs to a study of vaccination and CD4 T cells after COVID-19. V was cut by 1 base and J by 6 bases, with 12 bases left in between. Germline CDR1 reads LGHNA; CDR2 reads YSLEER. CDR3 length: 15 residues. An Oncomine TCR Beta short-read assay was used to sequence the DNA from cultured CD4+ T cells. One entry per CDR3 protein, called by TCRdb with MiXCR from the PCR reads. The sample carries 20,000 to 25,000 distinct CDR3 sequences, about 46% recorded once. This sample's time point: late sampling 161 to 241 days after vaccination in a few convalescent patients. The treatment: roughly ten-day PBMC culture with coronavirus spike peptide pools or control peptides (ViraFEST assay).

The TCR comes from a human donor who had recovered from COVID-19. Source: CD4+ T cells from blood, cultured in vitro, taken about 7 months after SARS-CoV-2 vaccination. The chain is built from TRBV4-3 and TRBJ2-2; D perhaps matches TRBD2 (6 bases). CDR3 in DNA: TGCGCCAGCAGCCAAGCATCGGGAGTATCCGGGGAGCTGTTTTTT. This translates into CASSQASGVSGELFF.